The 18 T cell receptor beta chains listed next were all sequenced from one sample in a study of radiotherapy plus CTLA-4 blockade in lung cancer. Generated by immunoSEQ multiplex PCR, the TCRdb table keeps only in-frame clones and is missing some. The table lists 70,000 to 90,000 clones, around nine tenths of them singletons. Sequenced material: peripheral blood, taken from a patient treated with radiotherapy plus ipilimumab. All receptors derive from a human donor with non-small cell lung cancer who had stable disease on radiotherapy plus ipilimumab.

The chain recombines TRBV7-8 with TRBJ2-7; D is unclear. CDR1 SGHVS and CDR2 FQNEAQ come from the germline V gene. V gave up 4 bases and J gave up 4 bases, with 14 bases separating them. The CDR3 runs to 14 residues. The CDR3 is CASSSAFDRYEQYF. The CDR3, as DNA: TGTGCCAGCAGCTCCGCATTTGACCGGTACGAGCAGTACTTC.

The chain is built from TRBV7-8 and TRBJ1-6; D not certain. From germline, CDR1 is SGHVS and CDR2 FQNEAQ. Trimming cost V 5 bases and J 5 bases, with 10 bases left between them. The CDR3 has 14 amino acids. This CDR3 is CASSHPGNNSPLHF. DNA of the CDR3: TGTGCCAGCAGCCATCCGGGTAATAATTCACCCCTCCACTTT.

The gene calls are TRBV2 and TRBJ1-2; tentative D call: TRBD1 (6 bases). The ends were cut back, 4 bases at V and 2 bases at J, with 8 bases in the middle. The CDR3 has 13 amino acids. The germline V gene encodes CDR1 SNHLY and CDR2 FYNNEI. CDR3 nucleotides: TGTGCCAGCAGTGTGGACAGAAACTATGGCTACACCTTC. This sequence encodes CASSVDRNYGYTF.

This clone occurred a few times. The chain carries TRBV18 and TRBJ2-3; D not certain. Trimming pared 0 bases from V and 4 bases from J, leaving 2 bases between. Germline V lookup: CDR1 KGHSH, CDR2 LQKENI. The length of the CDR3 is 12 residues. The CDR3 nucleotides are TGTGCCAGCTCACCACCGGCAGATACGCAGTATTTT. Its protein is CASSPPADTQYF.

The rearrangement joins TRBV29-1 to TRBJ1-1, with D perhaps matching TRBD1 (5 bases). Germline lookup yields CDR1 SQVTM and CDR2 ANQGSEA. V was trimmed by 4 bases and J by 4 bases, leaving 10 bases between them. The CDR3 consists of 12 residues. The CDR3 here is CSVGTIGTEAFF. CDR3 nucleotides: TGCAGCGTTGGGACAATCGGCACTGAAGCTTTCTTT.

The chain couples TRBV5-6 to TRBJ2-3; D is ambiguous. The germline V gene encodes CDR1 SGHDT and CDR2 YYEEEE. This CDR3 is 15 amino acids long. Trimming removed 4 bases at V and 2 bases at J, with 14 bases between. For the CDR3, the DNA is TGTGCCAGCAGCCTAACAAGGGCTTACACAGATACGCAGTATTTT. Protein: CASSLTRAYTDTQYF.

CDR3 loop: CASSERAGETQYF. The CDR3 DNA reads TGTGCCAGCAGTGAAAGGGCAGGAGAGACCCAGTACTTC. The V and J genes are TRBV25-1 and TRBJ2-5; D remains ambiguous. Per the germline V gene, CDR1 is MGHDK and CDR2 is SYGVNS. Deletions cut 2 bases from V and 4 bases from J, with 8 bases between. The CDR3 loop spans 13 amino acids.

The CDR3 DNA reads as TGCGCCAGCAGCTTGACGGAGGGCGAGCAGTACTTC. Protein sequence: CASSLTEGEQYF. The chain couples TRBV10-2 to TRBJ2-7, with TRBD2 as a possible D gene (6 bases). Germline V gene lookup returns CDR1 WSHSY and CDR2 SAAADI. V gave up 6 bases and J gave up 6 bases, with 12 bases separating them. The CDR3 extends over 12 amino acids.

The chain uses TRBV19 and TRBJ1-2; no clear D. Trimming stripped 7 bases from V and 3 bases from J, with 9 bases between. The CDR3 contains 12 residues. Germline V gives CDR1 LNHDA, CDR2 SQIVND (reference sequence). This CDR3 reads CASMNVDYGYTF. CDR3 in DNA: TGTGCCAGTATGAACGTCGACTATGGCTACACCTTC.

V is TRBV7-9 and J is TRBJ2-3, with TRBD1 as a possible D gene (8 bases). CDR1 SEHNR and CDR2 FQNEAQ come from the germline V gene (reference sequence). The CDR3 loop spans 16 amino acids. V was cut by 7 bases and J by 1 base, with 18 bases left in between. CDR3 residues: CASNQRTGRGTDTQYF. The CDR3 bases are TGTGCCAGCAACCAACGGACAGGGAGGGGCACAGATACGCAGTATTTT.

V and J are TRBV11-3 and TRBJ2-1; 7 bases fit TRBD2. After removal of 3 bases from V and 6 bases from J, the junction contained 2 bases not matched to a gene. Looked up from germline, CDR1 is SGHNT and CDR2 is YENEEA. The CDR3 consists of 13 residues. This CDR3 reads CASSFGGGNEQFF. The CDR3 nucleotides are TGTGCCAGCAGCTTCGGCGGGGGCAATGAGCAGTTCTTC.

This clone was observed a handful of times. The CDR3 DNA reads TGTGCCAGTACCCCTAAACGAGGGACGGGAACCTACGAGCAGTACTTC. Translated: CASTPKRGTGTYEQYF. The chain carries TRBV19 and TRBJ2-7, with D perhaps assigned TRBD1 or TRBD2 (5 bases each). Trimming cost V 7 bases and J 2 bases, with 21 bases left between them. Germline values: CDR1 LNHDA, CDR2 SQIVND (reference sequence). This CDR3 is 16 amino acids long.

The CDR3 sequence: CATSRRAGGGTNTGELFF. CDR3 nucleotide sequence: TGTGCCACCAGCAGACGAGCGGGAGGAGGGACGAACACCGGGGAGCTGTTTTTT. V usage is TRBV15 and J usage is TRBJ2-2, with 9 bases that match TRBD2. Germline trimming cut 2 bases from V and 0 bases from J; bases unmatched to any gene: 7. The CDR3 runs to 18 residues. The germline V gene has CDR1 LNHNV and CDR2 YYDKDF (reference sequence).

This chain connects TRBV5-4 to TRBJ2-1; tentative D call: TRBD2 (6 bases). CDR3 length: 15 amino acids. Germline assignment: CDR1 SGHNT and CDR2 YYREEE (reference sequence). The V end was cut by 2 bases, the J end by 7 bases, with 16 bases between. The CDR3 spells CASSLPPSGTNEQFF. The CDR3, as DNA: TGTGCCAGCAGCTTACCCCCGTCCGGGACTAATGAGCAGTTCTTC. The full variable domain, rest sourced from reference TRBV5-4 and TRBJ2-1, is ETGVTQSPTHLIKTRGQQVTLRCSSQSGHNTVSWYQQALGQGPQFIFQYYREEENGRGNFPPRFSGLQFPNYSSELNVNALELDDSALYLCASSLPPSGTNEQFFGPGTRLTVL.

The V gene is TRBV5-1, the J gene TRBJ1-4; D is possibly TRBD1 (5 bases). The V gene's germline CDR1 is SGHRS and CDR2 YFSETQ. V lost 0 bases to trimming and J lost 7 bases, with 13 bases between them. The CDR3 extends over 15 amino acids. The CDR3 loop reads CASSLGDRTGEKLFF. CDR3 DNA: TGCGCCAGCAGCTTGGGGGACCGGACGGGTGAAAAACTGTTTTTT. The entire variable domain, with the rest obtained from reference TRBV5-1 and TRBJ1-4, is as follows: KAGVTQTPRYLIKTRGQQVTLSCSPISGHRSVSWYQQTPGQGLQFLFEYFSETQRNKGNFPGRFSGRQFSNSRSEMNVSTLELGDSALYLCASSLGDRTGEKLFFGSGTQLSVL.

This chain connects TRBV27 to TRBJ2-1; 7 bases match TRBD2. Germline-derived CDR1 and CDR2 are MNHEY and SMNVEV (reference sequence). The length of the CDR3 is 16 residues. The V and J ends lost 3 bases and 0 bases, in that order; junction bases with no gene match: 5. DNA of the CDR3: TGTGCCAGCAGTTTTGGGGGGGGGAGCTCCTACAATGAGCAGTTCTTC. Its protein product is CASSFGGGSSYNEQFF.

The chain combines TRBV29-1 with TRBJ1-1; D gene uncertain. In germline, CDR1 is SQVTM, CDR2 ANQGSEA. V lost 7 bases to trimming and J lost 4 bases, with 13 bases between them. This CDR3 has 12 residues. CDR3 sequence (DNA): TGCAGCGCTACGGACCCGGGCACTGAAGCTTTCTTT. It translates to CSATDPGTEAFF.

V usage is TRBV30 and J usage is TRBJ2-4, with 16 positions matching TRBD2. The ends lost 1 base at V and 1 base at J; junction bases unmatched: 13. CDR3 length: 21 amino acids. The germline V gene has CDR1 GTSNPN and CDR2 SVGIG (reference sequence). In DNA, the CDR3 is TGTGCCTGGAGTGCTTCCGGGACTAGCGGGAGGGCCGTTTTTGCCAAAAACATTCAGTACTTC. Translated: CAWSASGTSGRAVFAKNIQYF.